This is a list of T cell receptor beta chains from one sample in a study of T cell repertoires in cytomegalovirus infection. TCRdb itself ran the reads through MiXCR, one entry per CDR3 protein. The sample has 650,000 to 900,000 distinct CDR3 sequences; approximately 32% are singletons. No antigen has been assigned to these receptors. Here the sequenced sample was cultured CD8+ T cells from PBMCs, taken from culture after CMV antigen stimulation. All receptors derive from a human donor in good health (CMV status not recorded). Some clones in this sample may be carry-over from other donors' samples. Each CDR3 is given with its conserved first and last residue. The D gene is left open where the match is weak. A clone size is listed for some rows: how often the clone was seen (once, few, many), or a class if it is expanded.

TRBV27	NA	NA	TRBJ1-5	CATRGGNQPQHF	TGTGCCACCCGGGGTGGCAATCAGCCCCAGCATTTT
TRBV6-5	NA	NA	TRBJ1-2	CASSSVQGESYTF	TGTGCCAGCAGTTCCGTACAGGGAGAGAGCTACACCTTC
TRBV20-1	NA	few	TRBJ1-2	CSARDRAAKNYGYTF	TGCAGTGCTAGAGATAGGGCAGCTAAAAACTATGGCTACACCTTC
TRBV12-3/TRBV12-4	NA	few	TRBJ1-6	CASSLRMGRSPLHF	TGTGCCAGCAGTTTAAGGATGGGGAGGTCACCCCTCCACTTT
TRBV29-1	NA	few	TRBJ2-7	CSVTDSTISYEQYF	TGCAGCGTTACCGACAGCACCATTTCCTACGAGCAGTACTTC
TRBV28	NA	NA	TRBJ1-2	CASSLGHSANSGYTF	TGTGCCAGCAGTTTGGGGCATAGCGCTAACTCTGGCTACACCTTC
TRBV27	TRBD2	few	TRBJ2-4	CASSSGGLASKNIQYF	TGTGCCAGCAGCTCGGGAGGGCTCGCGTCCAAAAACATTCAGTACTTC
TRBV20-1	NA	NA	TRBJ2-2	CSARVVRTGELFF	TGCAGTGCTAGAGTAGTTCGAACCGGGGAGCTGTTTTTT
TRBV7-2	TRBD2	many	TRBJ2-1	CASSPTSGSYNEQFF	TGTGCCAGCAGCCCCACTAGCGGATCCTACAATGAGCAGTTCTTC
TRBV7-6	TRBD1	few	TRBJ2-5	CASSHQGDGETQYF	TGTGCCAGCAGCCACCAGGGGGATGGGGAGACCCAGTACTTC
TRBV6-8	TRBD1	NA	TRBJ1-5	CASSSDYRGGNQPQHF	TGTGCCAGCAGTTCCGATTACAGGGGGGGGAATCAGCCCCAGCATTTT